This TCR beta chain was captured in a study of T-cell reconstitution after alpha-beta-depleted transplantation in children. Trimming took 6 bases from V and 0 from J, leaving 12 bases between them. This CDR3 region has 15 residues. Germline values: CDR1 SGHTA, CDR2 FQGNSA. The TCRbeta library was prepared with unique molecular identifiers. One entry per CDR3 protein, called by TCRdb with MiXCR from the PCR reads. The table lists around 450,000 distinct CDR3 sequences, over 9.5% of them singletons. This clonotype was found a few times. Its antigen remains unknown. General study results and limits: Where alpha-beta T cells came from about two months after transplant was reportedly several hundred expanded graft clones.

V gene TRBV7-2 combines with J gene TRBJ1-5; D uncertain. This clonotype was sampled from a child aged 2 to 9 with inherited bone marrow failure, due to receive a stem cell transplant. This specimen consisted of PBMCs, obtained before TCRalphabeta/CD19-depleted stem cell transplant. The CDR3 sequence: CASSRTVYSNQPQHF. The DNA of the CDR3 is TGTGCCAGCAGTCGGACGGTTTATAGCAATCAGCCCCAGCATTTT. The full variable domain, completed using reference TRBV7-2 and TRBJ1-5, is GAGVSQSPSNKVTEKGKDVELRCDPISGHTALYWYRQSLGQGLEFLIYFQGNSAPDKSGLPSDRFSAERTGGSVSTLTIQRTQQEDSAVYLCASSRTVYSNQPQHFGDGTRLSIL.